The rows below give T cell receptor beta chains drawn from one sample of a study of early T cells in non-severe SARS-CoV-2 infection. TCRdb reprocessed the 5' RACE reads via MiXCR and lists one record per CDR3 protein. The data contain around 70,000 distinct CDR3 sequences, around 15% of them seen just once; the ten biggest clones take up more than 10%. The material sequenced was whole blood. Receptors were obtained from an adult who was a healthcare worker with PCR-confirmed SARS-CoV-2 infection or an uninfected control (not recorded which). Each CDR3 is given with its conserved first and last residue. A D gene is named only where the DNA matches it firmly. Clone size is given for some rows only: seen once, a few or many times, or a class if the clone is expanded.

clone_size j_call v_call d_call cdr3_aa cdr3_nt
- TRBJ1-1 TRBV30 TRBD1 CAWSHRGQNTEAFF TGTGCCTGGAGCCACAGGGGACAGAACACTGAAGCTTTCTTT
few TRBJ2-1 TRBV11-2 TRBD2 CASSLDGRALSYNEQFF TGTGCCAGCAGCTTAGACGGGAGGGCCCTTTCCTACAATGAGCAGTTCTTC
few TRBJ1-2 TRBV11-2 - CASSLRFDYGYTF TGTGCCAGCAGCTTAAGGTTCGACTATGGCTACACCTTC
many TRBJ2-6 TRBV7-9 - CASSSLVGTASGANVLTF TGTGCCAGCAGCTCCCTAGTCGGGACCGCCTCCGGGGCCAACGTCCTGACTTTC
few TRBJ1-2 TRBV7-9 TRBD1 CASSLNPAGTGKGYTF TGTGCCAGCAGCTTAAACCCCGCCGGGACAGGGAAAGGCTACACCTTC
once TRBJ2-5 TRBV27 - CASRESRYRETQYF TGTGCCAGCAGGGAATCCCGTTACCGAGAGACCCAGTACTTC
few TRBJ1-1 TRBV29-1 - CSVSRETEAFF TGCAGCGTTTCCAGGGAGACTGAAGCTTTCTTT
many TRBJ2-5 TRBV7-8 - CASSLAMAEGATQYF TGTGCCAGCAGCTTAGCGATGGCAGAAGGGGCGACCCAGTACTTC
- TRBJ2-7 TRBV2 TRBD2 CASKLAGAYEQYF TGTGCCAGCAAGCTAGCGGGGGCCTACGAGCAGTACTTC
- TRBJ2-7 TRBV11-2 TRBD1 CASSFESGTGTYEQYF TGTGCCAGCAGCTTTGAATCCGGGACAGGGACCTACGAGCAGTACTTC
many TRBJ1-2 TRBV10-3 - CAISRQVTNYGYTF TGTGCCATCAGCCGACAAGTTACTAACTATGGCTACACCTTC
many TRBJ1-3 TRBV11-2 - CASSLAGRTGNTIYF TGTGCCAGCAGCCTAGCTGGCAGAACTGGAAACACCATATATTTT
many TRBJ2-1 TRBV4-1 - CASSQDPGHSYNEQFF TGCGCCAGCAGCCAAGACCCGGGACATAGCTACAATGAGCAGTTCTTC
few TRBJ1-5 TRBV12-3/TRBV12-4 TRBD1 CASRGTGNQPQHF TGTGCCAGCAGAGGGACAGGGAATCAGCCCCAGCATTTT
few TRBJ1-5 TRBV29-1 TRBD1 CSVVRGQDQPQHF TGCAGCGTAGTCAGGGGGCAGGATCAGCCCCAGCATTTT